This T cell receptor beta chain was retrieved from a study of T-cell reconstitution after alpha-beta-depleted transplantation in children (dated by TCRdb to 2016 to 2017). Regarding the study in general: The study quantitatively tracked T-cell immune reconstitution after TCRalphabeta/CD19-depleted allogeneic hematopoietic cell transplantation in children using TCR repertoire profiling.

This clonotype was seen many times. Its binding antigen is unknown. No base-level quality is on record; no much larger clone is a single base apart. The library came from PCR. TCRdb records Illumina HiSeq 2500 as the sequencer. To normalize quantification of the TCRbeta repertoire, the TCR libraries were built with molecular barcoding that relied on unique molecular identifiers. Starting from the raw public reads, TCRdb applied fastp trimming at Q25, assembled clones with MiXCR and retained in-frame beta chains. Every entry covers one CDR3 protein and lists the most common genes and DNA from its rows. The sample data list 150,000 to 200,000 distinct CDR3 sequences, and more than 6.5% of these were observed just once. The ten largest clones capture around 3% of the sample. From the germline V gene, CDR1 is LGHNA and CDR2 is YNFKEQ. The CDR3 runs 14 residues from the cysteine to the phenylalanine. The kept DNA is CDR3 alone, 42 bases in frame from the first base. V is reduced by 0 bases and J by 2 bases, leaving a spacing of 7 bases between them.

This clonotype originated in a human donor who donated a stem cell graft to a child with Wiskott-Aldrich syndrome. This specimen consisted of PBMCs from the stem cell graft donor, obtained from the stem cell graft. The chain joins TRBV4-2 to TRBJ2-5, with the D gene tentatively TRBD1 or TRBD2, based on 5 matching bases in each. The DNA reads TGTGCCAGCAGCCAAGACGGGGCTCAAGAGACCCAGTACTTC. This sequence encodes CASSQDGAQETQYF.